Presented here are 25 T cell receptor beta chains from one specimen sequenced in a study of blood T cells in healthy people across ages (dated by TCRdb to the mid-2010s). The receptor library was made with 5' RACE. TCRdb shows the sequencer as Illumina HiSeq 2500. The second PCR ran for about 6 to 11 cycles and used a J-beta primer mix along with a sample-barcoded 5' primer. Through fastp at Q25 and MiXCR, TCRdb rebuilt clones from the public reads, retaining in-frame beta chains. Every entry covers one CDR3 protein and lists the most common genes and DNA from its rows. The sample profile shows some 700,000 distinct CDR3 sequences; around a fifth of them were found once. About 22% of the sample comes from the top ten. The source material was blood. The receptors were gathered from a man between 65 and 79 years old in good health.

This clonotype was seen repeatedly, ten times or more. J is TRBJ1-1 and V is TRBV5-1; D ambiguous. The CDR3 loop spans 12 amino acids. V dropped 4 bases and J dropped 7 bases, with 11 bases sitting between them. Looked up from germline, CDR1 is SGHRS and CDR2 is YFSETQ. The CDR3 region is CASSLREGEAFF. For the CDR3, the DNA is TGCGCCAGCAGCCTCAGAGAGGGTGAAGCTTTCTTT.

This clonotype was counted between two and nine times. V usage is TRBV5-1 and J usage is TRBJ2-4; D call uncertain. The V gene's germline CDR1 is SGHRS and CDR2 YFSETQ. The CDR3 has 16 residues. V lost 2 bases to trimming and J lost 0 bases, with 12 bases between them. The CDR3 DNA sequence: TGCGCCAGCAGCTTCATCGCAGATCAAGCCAAAAACATTCAGTACTTC. This sequence encodes CASSFIADQAKNIQYF.

This clonotype was recorded a few times. This chain connects TRBV4-1 to TRBJ1-2, with D possibly TRBD1 on 6 matching bases. CDR1 MGHRA and CDR2 YSYEKL come from the germline V gene. The CDR3 has 16 residues. Trimming removed 0 bases from V and 4 bases from J, with 15 bases in between. The CDR3 coding sequence is TGCGCCAGCAGCCAAGATTCCGGACAGCCGTCCTATGGCTACACCTTC. Protein sequence: CASSQDSGQPSYGYTF.

This clonotype was counted between two and nine times. This sequence joins TRBV11-2 and TRBJ2-5, with a tentative D call TRBD2 (6 bases). Trimming stripped 0 bases from V and 1 base from J, with 12 bases between. CDR1 SGHAT and CDR2 FQNNGV come from the germline V gene. The CDR3 has 16 residues. The CDR3 loop reads CASSLDRLASQETQYF. CDR3 nucleotides: TGTGCCAGCAGCTTAGATCGGCTAGCGAGCCAAGAGACCCAGTACTTC.

This chain uses TRBV12-3 or TRBV12-4 with TRBJ2-3, with 10 bases that match TRBD2. There are 16 residues in the CDR3. With 7 bases clipped from V and 6 bases from J, the junction kept 13 bases outside the gene matches. This chain's CDR3 is CASTRGGTSASDTQYF. The CDR3 nucleotides read TGTGCCAGCACCCGGGGCGGGACTAGCGCGTCGGATACGCAGTATTTT.

The chain combines TRBV15 with TRBJ2-3, with D tentatively TRBD2 (5 bases). CDR1 and CDR2 from the germline V gene are LNHNV and YYDKDF (reference sequence). Between the trimmed V and J ends, which lost 1 base and 0 bases, there was a span of 14 bases. The CDR3 consists of 17 residues. The CDR3 is CATSRGGAVTSTDTQYF. Here the CDR3 DNA reads TGTGCCACCAGCAGAGGGGGAGCGGTTACTAGCACAGATACGCAGTATTTT.

The chain has TRBV27 and TRBJ2-5; D tentatively reads TRBD1 or TRBD2 (6 bases each). Germline lookup yields CDR1 MNHEY and CDR2 SMNVEV (reference sequence). Trimming stripped 5 bases from V and 5 bases from J, with 18 bases between. The CDR3 totals 15 residues. DNA for the CDR3: TGTGCCAGCAGTCCCATGAGGGGGAGGCGGGAGACCCAGTACTTC. Its translation: CASSPMRGRRETQYF.

This chain joins TRBV9 and TRBJ1-3, with D perhaps TRBD1 (5 bases). V was clipped by 0 bases and J by 0 bases, with 10 bases between them. The CDR3 totals 16 residues. The germline V gene has CDR1 SGDLS and CDR2 YYNGEE. CDR3 residues: CASSVATGTSGNTIYF. CDR3 in DNA: TGTGCCAGCAGCGTAGCTACAGGAACCTCTGGAAACACCATATATTTT.

V is TRBV18 and J is TRBJ2-1; 11 bases fit TRBD2. The germline gives CDR1 KGHSH, CDR2 LQKENI. This CDR3 has 16 residues. The junction had 3 bases not matched to a gene; V was cut back by 3 bases and J by 2 bases. CDR3 DNA sequence: TGTGCCAGCTCACCTGGGACTAGCGGTACCTACAATGAGCAGTTCTTC. This gives the protein CASSPGTSGTYNEQFF.

This clonotype was observed at least ten times. The chain couples TRBV29-1 to TRBJ2-3; no reliable D call. V lost 3 bases to trimming and J lost 2 bases, with 9 bases between them. Germline CDR1 reads SQVTM; CDR2 reads ANQGSEA. The CDR3 sequence is 13 residues long. The CDR3 sequence: CSVEFQLTDTQYF. The CDR3 DNA sequence: TGCAGCGTTGAGTTCCAGCTCACAGATACGCAGTATTTT.

The chain is built from TRBV5-1 and TRBJ2-7; 10 nucleotides agree with TRBD2. CDR1 is SGHRS and CDR2 is YFSETQ in the germline V gene. V shed 4 bases and J 0 bases; nucleotides not matched to a gene: 7. This CDR3 is built from 16 residues. CDR3 region: CASSVTSGVHSYEQYF. In DNA, the CDR3 is TGCGCCAGCAGCGTAACTAGCGGGGTTCACTCCTACGAGCAGTACTTC.

The chain couples TRBV12-3 or TRBV12-4 to TRBJ1-2, with no clear D. The V end lost 5 bases, the J end lost 7 bases, and 23 bases lay between the germline ends. The CDR3 spans 16 residues. As DNA, the CDR3 is TGTGCCAGCAGTGACACCGGGCCCTCCACCCGGCGTGGCTACACCTTC. It is translated as CASSDTGPSTRRGYTF.

The V gene is TRBV12-3 or TRBV12-4, the J gene TRBJ1-5, with TRBD1 as a possible D gene (5 bases). Trimming pared 8 bases from V and 7 bases from J, leaving 12 bases between. The CDR3 consists of 12 residues. As DNA, the CDR3 is TGTGCCAGCGCGGCAGGGTACCAGCCCCAGCATTTT. Amino acids: CASAAGYQPQHF.

This clonotype has just a few counts. This chain connects TRBV18 to TRBJ2-7; no definite D call. This CDR3 spans 13 amino acids. Germline V gene data show CDR1 as KGHSH and CDR2 as LQKENI. V was trimmed by 3 bases and J by 2 bases, leaving 8 bases between them. The DNA of the CDR3 is TGTGCCAGCTCACCGACCCTCACCTACGAGCAGTACTTC. Encoded protein: CASSPTLTYEQYF.

V is TRBV20-1 and J is TRBJ2-5; D may be TRBD1 (5 bases). The ends were cut back, 6 bases at V and 5 bases at J, with 10 bases in the middle. CDR3 size: 11 residues. Per the germline V gene, CDR1 is DFQATT and CDR2 is SNEGSKA (reference sequence). CDR3 protein: CSASKGETQYF. CDR3 bases: TGCAGTGCCTCAAAGGGGGAGACCCAGTACTTC.

The chain uses TRBV12-3 or TRBV12-4 and TRBJ2-3, with no clear D. This CDR3 spans 14 amino acids. Trimming left V 7 bases short and J 0 bases short, with 11 bases between. The CDR3 nucleotides read TGTGCCAGCAACTTTTTGGGGAGCACAGATACGCAGTATTTT. The encoded protein is CASNFLGSTDTQYF.

The chain couples TRBV18 to TRBJ2-3, with a weak D call TRBD2 (6 bases). Germline V gene lookup returns CDR1 KGHSH and CDR2 LQKENI. The CDR3 runs 12 residues. V was shortened by 8 bases and J by 6 bases, with 12 bases between the two germline ends. The CDR3 nucleotides read TGTGCCAGCAGCCCGGCGGGGGATACGCAGTATTTT. Translating gives CASSPAGDTQYF.

The chain couples TRBV3-1 to TRBJ2-1; 9 bases fit TRBD2. Trimming at V came to 0 bases and at J to 7 bases, leaving 10 bases not matched to a gene. The CDR3 is made up of 17 amino acids. Germline V lookup: CDR1 LGHDT, CDR2 YNNKEL (reference sequence). In DNA form, the CDR3 reads TGTGCCAGCAGCCAAGATGACGCGGGGGGGCCTTGGAATGAGCAGTTCTTC. This codes for CASSQDDAGGPWNEQFF.

As regards this clonotype: The junction differs from germline at one of its ends, possibly a read error. The rearrangement uses TRBV7-9 and TRBJ2-4, with D possibly matching TRBD2 (5 bases). This CDR3 region has 15 residues. Germline CDR1 reads SEHNR; CDR2 reads FQNEAQ (reference sequence). The CDR3 sequence is CSSSLAPGIGNIQYF. CDR3 nucleotide sequence: TGTTCCAGCAGCTTAGCTCCGGGGATAGGAAACATTCAGTACTTC.

The rearrangement uses TRBV28 and TRBJ2-3; 8 positions agree with TRBD1. Unmatched junction bases numbered 4, after V lost 3 bases and J lost 2 bases. Germline values: CDR1 MDHEN, CDR2 SYDVKM. The CDR3 contains 15 residues. CDR3 coding DNA: TGTGCCAGCAGTTTTGCGACAGGGGTCACAGATACGCAGTATTTT. Its protein product is CASSFATGVTDTQYF.

The chain links TRBV15 to TRBJ1-2, with unresolved D. CDR1 is LNHNV, CDR2 YYDKDF, per germline (reference sequence). The CDR3 extends over 14 amino acids. V was shortened by 1 base and J by 7 bases, with 13 bases between the two germline ends. The CDR3 sequence is CATSRGRLNGGYTF. CDR3 bases: TGTGCCACCAGCAGAGGGAGGTTAAATGGTGGCTACACCTTC.

This chain uses TRBV6-1 with TRBJ2-4; TRBD2 matches 10 bases. The CDR3 spans 23 residues. Germline CDR1 is MNHNS and CDR2 is SASEGT. The V and J ends lost 0 bases and 3 bases, in that order; junction bases with no gene match: 23. The CDR3 nucleotides are TGTGCCAGCAGTGAAGCGCTTCGAGCCAAAGTAGCGGGGGGATATGGGGTCAAAAACATTCAGTACTTC. It specifies CASSEALRAKVAGGYGVKNIQYF.

The chain is built from TRBV5-1 and TRBJ2-1, with a weak D call TRBD2 (5 bases). With 0 bases removed from V and 1 base from J, the gap between germline ends came to 8 bases. Germline-derived CDR1 and CDR2 are SGHRS and YFSETQ. The CDR3 covers 15 residues. The CDR3 loop is CASSLVRTSYNEQFF. CDR3 DNA: TGCGCCAGCAGCTTGGTCCGGACTTCCTACAATGAGCAGTTCTTC.

The rearrangement joins TRBV12-3 or TRBV12-4 to TRBJ2-1; a weak D match, TRBD1 (6 bases). The CDR3 consists of 13 residues. V was pared by 6 bases and J by 9 bases, with 15 bases between. The CDR3, as DNA: TGTGCCAGCAGCCCAGGGGTGTGGAGTGAGCAGTTCTTC. As protein: CASSPGVWSEQFF.

The chain is built from TRBV6-5 and TRBJ1-2; no definite D call. Between the trimmed V and J ends, which lost 2 bases and 6 bases, there was a span of 10 bases. The CDR3 totals 13 residues. Germline-derived CDR1 and CDR2 are MNHEY and SVGAGI. The CDR3 DNA follows: TGTGCCAGCAGTTACCTTGGTCCCCATGGCTACACCTTC. This translates into CASSYLGPHGYTF.